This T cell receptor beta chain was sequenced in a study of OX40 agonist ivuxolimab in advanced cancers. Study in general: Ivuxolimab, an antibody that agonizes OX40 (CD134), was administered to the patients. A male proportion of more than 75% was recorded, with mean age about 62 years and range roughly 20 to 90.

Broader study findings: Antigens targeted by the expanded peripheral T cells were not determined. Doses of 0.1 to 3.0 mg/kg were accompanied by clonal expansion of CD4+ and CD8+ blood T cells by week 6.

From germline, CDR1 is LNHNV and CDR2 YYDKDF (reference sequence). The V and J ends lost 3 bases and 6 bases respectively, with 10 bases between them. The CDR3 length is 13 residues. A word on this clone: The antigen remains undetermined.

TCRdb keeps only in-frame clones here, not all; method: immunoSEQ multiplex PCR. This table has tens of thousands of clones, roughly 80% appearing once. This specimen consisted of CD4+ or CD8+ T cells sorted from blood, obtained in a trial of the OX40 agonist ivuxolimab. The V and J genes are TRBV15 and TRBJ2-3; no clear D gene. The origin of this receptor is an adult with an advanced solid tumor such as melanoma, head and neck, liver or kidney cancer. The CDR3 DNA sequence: TGTGCCACCAGCAGGGAGAGGCCGGATACGCAGTATTTT. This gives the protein CATSRERPDTQYF.